This is a list of T cell receptor beta chains from one sample in a study of cytomegalovirus exposure and HLA in healthy donors. Libraries were prepared by immunoSEQ multiplex PCR; TCRdb keeps only in-frame clonotypes and omits some of them. The table shows 100,000 to 120,000 clones, with 65% to 80% occurring only once. The sample comprised PBMCs. Source of these receptors: a male donor in good health and CMV-seronegative. Each CDR3 is given with its conserved first and last residue. D genes are given only for firm matches. Not every row has a clone size; where given, it reads once, few, many or a size class.

12	.	TRBV27	TRBJ1-1	.	TGTGCCAGCAGTCAGGGGTCTTATCGAGCTTTCTTT	CASSQGSYRAFF
14	.	TRBV28	TRBJ2-7	.	TGTGCCAGCAGTTTAGTCTACAGCTCCTACGAGCAGTACTTC	CASSLVYSSYEQYF
14	.	TRBV6-5	TRBJ2-1	TRBD2	TGTGCCAGCAGTTACAGAGCGGGAGATTATGAGCAGTTCTTC	CASSYRAGDYEQFF
15	.	TRBV7-6	TRBJ2-5	.	TGTGCCAGCAGCCCCGTCCCAGGCCTTCTACGGGAGCAGTACTTC	CASSPVPGLLREQYF
15	.	TRBV7-9	TRBJ1-5	.	TGTGCCAGCAGCTTAGGAACAGATAGCAATCAGCCCCAGCATTTT	CASSLGTDSNQPQHF
16	.	TRBV5-1	TRBJ2-3	TRBD2	TGCGCCAGCAGCGTGGGACTAGCGGGAGCCACAGATACGCAGTATTTT	CASSVGLAGATDTQYF
14	.	TRBV6-1	TRBJ2-3	TRBD2	TGTGCCAGCAGTCCTAGCGGGAGGACAGATACGCAGTATTTT	CASSPSGRTDTQYF
15	once	TRBV18	TRBJ2-2	.	TGTGCCAGCTCACCGAATGTAGGGGACACCGGGGAGCTGTTTTTT	CASSPNVGDTGELFF
15	.	TRBV18	TRBJ2-3	.	TGTGCCAGCTCACCAGCTGAGGGGGATTCGGATACGCAGTATTTT	CASSPAEGDSDTQYF
14	.	TRBV9	TRBJ2-7	TRBD1	TGTGCCAGCAGCCCACGACAGGGCTCCTACGAGCAGTACTTC	CASSPRQGSYEQYF
14	.	TRBV19	TRBJ1-1	TRBD1	TGTGCCAGTAGTTCGCAGGGGGCGTGGACTGAAGCTTTCTTT	CASSSQGAWTEAFF
12	.	TRBV29-1	TRBJ2-5	TRBD1	TGCAGCGTAGACAGGGACATAGAGACCCAGTACTTC	CSVDRDIETQYF
16	.	TRBV12-5	TRBJ2-2	.	TGTGCTAGTGCCGCCTATCCCTCTCCCAACACCGGGGAGCTGTTTTTT	CASAAYPSPNTGELFF
16	.	TRBV4-1	TRBJ2-7	TRBD2	TGCGCCAGCAGCGCAGACCCCTGGCGGGAGGACCACGAGCAGTACTTC	CASSADPWREDHEQYF
12	few	TRBV9	TRBJ2-3	.	TGTGCCAGCAGCGAGCCCACAGATACGCAGTATTTT	CASSEPTDTQYF
14	.	TRBV29-1	TRBJ2-6	.	TGCAGCGTTGAAGACCCTTCTGGGGCCAACGTCCTGACTTTC	CSVEDPSGANVLTF
13	few	TRBV10-3	TRBJ2-5	TRBD1	TGTGCCATCACCAGGGGGCTTAAAGAGACCCAGTACTTC	CAITRGLKETQYF
11	.	TRBV6-6	TRBJ1-4	.	TGTGCCAGCAGTAAGGGGGAAAAACTGTTTTTT	CASSKGEKLFF
16	.	TRBV5-6	TRBJ1-5	.	TGTGCCAGCAGCTTGAGGGGGAGACTGCGGGTCCAGCCCCAGCATTTT	CASSLRGRLRVQPQHF
18	.	TRBV11-2	TRBJ2-3	TRBD1	TGTGCCAGCAGCTCCTTTATATATGGGACAGGGGCCACAGATACGCAGTATTTT	CASSSFIYGTGATDTQYF
15	.	TRBV18	TRBJ2-7	.	TGTGCCAGCTCACCGGAGGGACTTTACTCCTACGAGCAGTACTTC	CASSPEGLYSYEQYF
13	.	TRBV9	TRBJ2-5	.	TGTGCCAGCAGCGTAGCGTCGTACGGGACCCAGTACTTC	CASSVASYGTQYF